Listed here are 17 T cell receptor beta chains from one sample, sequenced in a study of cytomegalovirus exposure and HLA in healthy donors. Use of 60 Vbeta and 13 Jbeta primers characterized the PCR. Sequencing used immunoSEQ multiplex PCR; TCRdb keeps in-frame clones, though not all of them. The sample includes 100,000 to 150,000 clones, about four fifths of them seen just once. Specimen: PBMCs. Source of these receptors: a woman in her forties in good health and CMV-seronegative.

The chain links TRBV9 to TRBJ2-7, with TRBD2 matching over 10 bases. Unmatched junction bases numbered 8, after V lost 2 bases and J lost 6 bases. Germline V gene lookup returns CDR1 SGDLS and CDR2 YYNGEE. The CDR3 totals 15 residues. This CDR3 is CASSVSSGSFSEQYF. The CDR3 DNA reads TGTGCCAGCAGCGTTTCTAGCGGGAGCTTTTCCGAGCAGTACTTC.

For the CDR3, the DNA is TGTGCCAGCAGTTCCCCCTCGAACACCGGGGAGCTGTTTTTT. Its translation is CASSSPSNTGELFF. The genes are TRBV28 and TRBJ2-2, with D uncertain. The CDR3 spans 14 residues. Trimming took off 4 bases at V and 0 bases at J, with 6 bases between the two ends. Germline V lookup: CDR1 MDHEN, CDR2 SYDVKM.

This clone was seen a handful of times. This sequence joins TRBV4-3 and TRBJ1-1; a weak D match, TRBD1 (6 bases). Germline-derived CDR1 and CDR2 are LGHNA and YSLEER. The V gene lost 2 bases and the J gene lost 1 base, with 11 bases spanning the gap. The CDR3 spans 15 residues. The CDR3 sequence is CASSQSGTPNTEAFF. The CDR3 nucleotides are TGCGCCAGCAGCCAATCTGGGACACCGAACACTGAAGCTTTCTTT.

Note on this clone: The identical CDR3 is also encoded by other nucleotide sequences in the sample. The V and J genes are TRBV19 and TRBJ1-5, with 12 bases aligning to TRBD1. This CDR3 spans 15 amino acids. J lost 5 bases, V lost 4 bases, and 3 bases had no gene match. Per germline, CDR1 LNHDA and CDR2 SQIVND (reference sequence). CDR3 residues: CASSKGQGAYQPQHF. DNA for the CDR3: TGTGCCAGTAGTAAGGGACAGGGGGCCTATCAGCCCCAGCATTTT.

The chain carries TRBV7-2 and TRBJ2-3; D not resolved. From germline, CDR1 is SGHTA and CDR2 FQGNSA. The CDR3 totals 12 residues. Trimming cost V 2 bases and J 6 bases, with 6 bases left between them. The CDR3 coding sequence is TGTGCCAGCAGCTTAAATATGGATACGCAGTATTTT. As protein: CASSLNMDTQYF.

CDR3 residues: CGMTRPPTDEQYF. The CDR3 DNA sequence: TGCGGTATGACGCGGCCTCCTACCGACGAGCAGTACTTC. The genes are TRBV29-1 and TRBJ2-7; D is unresolved. Per germline, CDR1 SQVTM and CDR2 ANQGSEA. The CDR3 extends over 13 amino acids.

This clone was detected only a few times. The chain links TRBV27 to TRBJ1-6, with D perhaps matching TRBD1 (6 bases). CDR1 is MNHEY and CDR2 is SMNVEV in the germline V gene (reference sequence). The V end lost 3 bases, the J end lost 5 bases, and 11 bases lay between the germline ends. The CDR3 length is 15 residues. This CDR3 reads CASSLVGANNSPLHF. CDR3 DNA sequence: TGTGCCAGCAGTTTGGTGGGGGCGAATAATTCACCCCTCCACTTT.

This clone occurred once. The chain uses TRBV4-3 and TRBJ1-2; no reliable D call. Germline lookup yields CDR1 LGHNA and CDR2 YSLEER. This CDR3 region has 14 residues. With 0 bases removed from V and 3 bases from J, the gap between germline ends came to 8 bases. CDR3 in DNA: TGCGCCAGCAGCCAAGATGGGCGGGACTATGGCTACACCTTC. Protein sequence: CASSQDGRDYGYTF.

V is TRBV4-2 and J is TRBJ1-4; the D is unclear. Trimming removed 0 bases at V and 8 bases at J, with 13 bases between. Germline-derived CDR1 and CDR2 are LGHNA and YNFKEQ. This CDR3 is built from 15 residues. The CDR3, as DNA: TGTGCCAGCAGCCAAGACCCGGGAATTTGGGAAAAACTGTTTTTT. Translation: CASSQDPGIWEKLFF.

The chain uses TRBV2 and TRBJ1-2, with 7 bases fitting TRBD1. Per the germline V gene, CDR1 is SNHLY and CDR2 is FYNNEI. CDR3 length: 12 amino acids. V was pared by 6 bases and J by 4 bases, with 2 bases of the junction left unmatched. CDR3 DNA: TGTGCCAGCAGGGACAGGACCTATGGCTACACCTTC. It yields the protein CASRDRTYGYTF.

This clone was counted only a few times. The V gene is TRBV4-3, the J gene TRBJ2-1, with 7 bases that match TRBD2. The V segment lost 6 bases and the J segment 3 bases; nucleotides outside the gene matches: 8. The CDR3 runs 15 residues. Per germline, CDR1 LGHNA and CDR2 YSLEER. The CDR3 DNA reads TGCGCCAGCAGAAAAGCGGGAACGGGCTACAATGAGCAGTTCTTC. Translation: CASRKAGTGYNEQFF.

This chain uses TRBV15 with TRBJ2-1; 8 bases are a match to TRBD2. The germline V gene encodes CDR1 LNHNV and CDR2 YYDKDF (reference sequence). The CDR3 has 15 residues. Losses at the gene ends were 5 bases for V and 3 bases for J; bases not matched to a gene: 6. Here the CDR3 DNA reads TGTGCCACCAGCCTCGAAGCGGGAGACTACAATGAGCAGTTCTTC. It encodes CATSLEAGDYNEQFF. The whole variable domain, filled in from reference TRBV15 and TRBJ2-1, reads DAMVIQNPRYQVTQFGKPVTLSCSQTLNHNVMYWYQQKSSQAPKLLFHYYDKDFNNEADTPDNFQSRRPNTSFCFLDIRSPGLGDTAMYLCATSLEAGDYNEQFFGPGTRLTVL.

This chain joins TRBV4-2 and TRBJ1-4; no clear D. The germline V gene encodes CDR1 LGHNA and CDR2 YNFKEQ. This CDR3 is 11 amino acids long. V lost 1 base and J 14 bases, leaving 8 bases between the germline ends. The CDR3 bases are TGTGCCAGCAGCCAAGGAGAGAGGCTGTTTTTT. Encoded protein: CASSQGERLFF.

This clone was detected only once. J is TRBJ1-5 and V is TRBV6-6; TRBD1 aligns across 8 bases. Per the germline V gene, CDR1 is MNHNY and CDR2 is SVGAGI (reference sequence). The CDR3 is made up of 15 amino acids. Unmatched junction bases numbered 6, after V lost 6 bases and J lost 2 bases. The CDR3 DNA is TGTGCCAGCAGGCACAGGGGGGTCGGCAATCAGCCCCAGCATTTT. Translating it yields CASRHRGVGNQPQHF.

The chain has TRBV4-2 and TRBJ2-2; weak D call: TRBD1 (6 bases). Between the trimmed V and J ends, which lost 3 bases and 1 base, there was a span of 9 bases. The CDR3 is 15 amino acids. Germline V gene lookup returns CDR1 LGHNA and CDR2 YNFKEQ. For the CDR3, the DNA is TGTGCCAGCAGCCACCCGACAGGGAACACCGGGGAGCTGTTTTTT. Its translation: CASSHPTGNTGELFF.

The CDR3 protein is CASSLVIAGTSTDTQYF. CDR3 sequence (DNA): TGTGCCAGCAGCTTGGTAATAGCGGGTACCAGCACAGATACGCAGTATTTT. The chain combines TRBV5-4 with TRBJ2-3; 7 positions agree with TRBD2. The CDR3 spans 17 residues. Germline CDR1 is SGHNT and CDR2 is YYREEE (reference sequence). V trimming: 0 bases; J trimming: 0 bases; junction bases outside the gene matches: 7.

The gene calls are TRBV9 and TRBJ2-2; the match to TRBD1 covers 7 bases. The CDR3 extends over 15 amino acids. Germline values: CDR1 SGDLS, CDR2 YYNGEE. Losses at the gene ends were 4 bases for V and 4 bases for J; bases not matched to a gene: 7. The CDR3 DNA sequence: TGTGCCAGCAGCCTTTGGACAGGAACCACCGGGGAGCTGTTTTTT. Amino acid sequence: CASSLWTGTTGELFF.